This entry is about one TCR beta chain. Repertoires were generated with immunoSEQ multiplex PCR, while TCRdb's copy carries only in-frame clones and drops some. The table lists roughly 79,000 clones, 91% of them singletons. Germline V lookup: CDR1 LNHDA, CDR2 SQIVND (reference sequence). Trimming removed 1 base at V and 3 bases at J, with 9 bases between. This CDR3 region has 14 residues. Exclusion applied to patients with autoimmune disease history or systemic immunosuppression. This sample stems from a study of OX40 agonist ivuxolimab in advanced cancers. Across the study: Six ivuxolimab dose levels, 0.01 to 10 mg/kg, were given intravenously every 2 weeks. Three patients had partial responses: one hepatocellular carcinoma, two cutaneous melanoma.

This sequence joins TRBV19 and TRBJ2-5; weak D call: TRBD2 (5 bases). The source was CD4+ or CD8+ T cells sorted from blood, collected in a trial of the OX40 agonist ivuxolimab. The TCR sequence derives from an adult with an advanced solid tumor such as melanoma, head and neck, liver or kidney cancer. The chain's CDR3 is CASSIAGIKETQYF. As DNA, the CDR3 is TGTGCCAGTAGTATAGCCGGGATTAAAGAGACCCAGTACTTC.